This T cell receptor (beta chain) was sequenced during a study of regulatory T cells in long-lasting Graves disease (dated by TCRdb to 2020 to 2023). With respect to the entire study: Persistent Graves' disease meant more than 5 years of antithyroid drug treatment with TSH receptor autoantibodies that stayed positive. Peripheral blood TCR sequencing and RNA sequencing compared persistent Graves' disease patients with newly diagnosed Graves' disease patients. The study took place in China and was registered as a clinical trial. A total of 35 or so samples were covered by TCR sequencing, comprising 13 persistent and roughly 20 newly diagnosed Graves' disease patients. In the clinical cohort, patients with persistent Graves' disease had used antithyroid drugs for an average of roughly ten years.

Receptor amplification or capture employed multiplex PCR. This sample was sequenced with an Illumina HiSeq 4000. TCR beta libraries were built with iRepertoire HTBI primers and Arm-PCR amplification of CDR3 regions. Before sequencing, the PCR products went through gel purification. On the study's bioinformatics: Gene usage analysis of CDR3 amino acid clonotypes relied on the approximately 60 TRBV and 14 TRBJ segments identified across samples. COPE and FqMerger were used to merge the filtered high-quality paired reads into contigs. BLAST was used to align contigs to IMGT TRBV, TRBD and TRBJ reference genes, and CDR3 was defined according to IMGT. Clonotypes above 0.1% frequency were classified as highly expanded clones. Repertoire diversity was measured by Shannon entropy, and V-J evenness by the Gini coefficient. A clonotype found in more than one individual was treated as public. Clones were called with MiXCR by TCRdb after fastp trimmed the public reads at Q25, and only in-frame beta chains were retained. All rows with the same CDR3 protein become a single entry with the most common DNA and genes. TCRdb's processing, not the authors', yielded these V and J calls. This sample holds 430,000 or so distinct CDR3 sequences; approximately 22% were observed only once. Clones ranked in the top ten supply roughly an eighth of the sample.

V is cut by 4 bases and J by 10 bases, and the space between the germline ends is 8 bases. CDR1 MNHNS and CDR2 SASEGT were looked up in the germline V gene. The CDR3, cysteine through phenylalanine, is 12 amino acids long. The entry retains the CDR3 DNA only, 36 bases that are in frame from base 1. Many counts were recorded for this clonotype. What this receptor recognizes is not known. No much larger clone exists at a distance of one base, and base qualities are not known. Sample time point, as interpreted from the label and publication: persistent/refractory GD, antithyroid drugs over 5 years with positive TRAb. For both TCR sequencing and RNA sequencing, RNA was extracted from PBMCs in TRIzol. Graves' disease was diagnosed according to American Thyroid Association guidelines. The patients came from an endocrinology department in Xi'an, China. Each patient gave about 10 milliliters of peripheral blood, collected in an EDTA anticoagulant tube. Ficoll Paque Plus density gradient separation was used to isolate PBMCs, and no further T cell sorting was performed. RNA quality was checked with an Agilent 2100 Bioanalyzer and agarose gel, and concentration with a NanoDrop 2000.

Results and caveats for the whole study, not just this receptor: Compared with newly diagnosed patients, persistent Graves' disease patients had lower TCR Shannon entropy and fewer highly expanded clones, which suggests clonal expansion. A larger number of public clonotypes was shared among persistent patients (fewer than 3,000) than among newly diagnosed patients (around 870). As a limitation, the authors acknowledged that the small sample size may reduce accuracy. Preferential use of TRBV28, TRBJ1-2 and TRBJ2-5 was observed in persistent disease, whereas TRBV20-1 and TRBJ2-1 were favored in newly diagnosed disease. The study examined only peripheral blood because the primary lesion, thyroid tissue, could not be accessed. Only the TCR beta chain was sequenced and analyzed.

Sequencing was performed on peripheral blood mononuclear cells (PBMCs), taken when the disease was refractory, from a patient treated with antithyroid drugs. The TCR originated in a female donor with Graves disease. The rearrangement joined TRBV6-1 to TRBJ1-6; the D gene remains uncertain. In nucleotide form, the sequence is TGTGCCAGCAGTGCCGTACTGTCACCCCTCCACTTT. This codes for CASSAVLSPLHF.